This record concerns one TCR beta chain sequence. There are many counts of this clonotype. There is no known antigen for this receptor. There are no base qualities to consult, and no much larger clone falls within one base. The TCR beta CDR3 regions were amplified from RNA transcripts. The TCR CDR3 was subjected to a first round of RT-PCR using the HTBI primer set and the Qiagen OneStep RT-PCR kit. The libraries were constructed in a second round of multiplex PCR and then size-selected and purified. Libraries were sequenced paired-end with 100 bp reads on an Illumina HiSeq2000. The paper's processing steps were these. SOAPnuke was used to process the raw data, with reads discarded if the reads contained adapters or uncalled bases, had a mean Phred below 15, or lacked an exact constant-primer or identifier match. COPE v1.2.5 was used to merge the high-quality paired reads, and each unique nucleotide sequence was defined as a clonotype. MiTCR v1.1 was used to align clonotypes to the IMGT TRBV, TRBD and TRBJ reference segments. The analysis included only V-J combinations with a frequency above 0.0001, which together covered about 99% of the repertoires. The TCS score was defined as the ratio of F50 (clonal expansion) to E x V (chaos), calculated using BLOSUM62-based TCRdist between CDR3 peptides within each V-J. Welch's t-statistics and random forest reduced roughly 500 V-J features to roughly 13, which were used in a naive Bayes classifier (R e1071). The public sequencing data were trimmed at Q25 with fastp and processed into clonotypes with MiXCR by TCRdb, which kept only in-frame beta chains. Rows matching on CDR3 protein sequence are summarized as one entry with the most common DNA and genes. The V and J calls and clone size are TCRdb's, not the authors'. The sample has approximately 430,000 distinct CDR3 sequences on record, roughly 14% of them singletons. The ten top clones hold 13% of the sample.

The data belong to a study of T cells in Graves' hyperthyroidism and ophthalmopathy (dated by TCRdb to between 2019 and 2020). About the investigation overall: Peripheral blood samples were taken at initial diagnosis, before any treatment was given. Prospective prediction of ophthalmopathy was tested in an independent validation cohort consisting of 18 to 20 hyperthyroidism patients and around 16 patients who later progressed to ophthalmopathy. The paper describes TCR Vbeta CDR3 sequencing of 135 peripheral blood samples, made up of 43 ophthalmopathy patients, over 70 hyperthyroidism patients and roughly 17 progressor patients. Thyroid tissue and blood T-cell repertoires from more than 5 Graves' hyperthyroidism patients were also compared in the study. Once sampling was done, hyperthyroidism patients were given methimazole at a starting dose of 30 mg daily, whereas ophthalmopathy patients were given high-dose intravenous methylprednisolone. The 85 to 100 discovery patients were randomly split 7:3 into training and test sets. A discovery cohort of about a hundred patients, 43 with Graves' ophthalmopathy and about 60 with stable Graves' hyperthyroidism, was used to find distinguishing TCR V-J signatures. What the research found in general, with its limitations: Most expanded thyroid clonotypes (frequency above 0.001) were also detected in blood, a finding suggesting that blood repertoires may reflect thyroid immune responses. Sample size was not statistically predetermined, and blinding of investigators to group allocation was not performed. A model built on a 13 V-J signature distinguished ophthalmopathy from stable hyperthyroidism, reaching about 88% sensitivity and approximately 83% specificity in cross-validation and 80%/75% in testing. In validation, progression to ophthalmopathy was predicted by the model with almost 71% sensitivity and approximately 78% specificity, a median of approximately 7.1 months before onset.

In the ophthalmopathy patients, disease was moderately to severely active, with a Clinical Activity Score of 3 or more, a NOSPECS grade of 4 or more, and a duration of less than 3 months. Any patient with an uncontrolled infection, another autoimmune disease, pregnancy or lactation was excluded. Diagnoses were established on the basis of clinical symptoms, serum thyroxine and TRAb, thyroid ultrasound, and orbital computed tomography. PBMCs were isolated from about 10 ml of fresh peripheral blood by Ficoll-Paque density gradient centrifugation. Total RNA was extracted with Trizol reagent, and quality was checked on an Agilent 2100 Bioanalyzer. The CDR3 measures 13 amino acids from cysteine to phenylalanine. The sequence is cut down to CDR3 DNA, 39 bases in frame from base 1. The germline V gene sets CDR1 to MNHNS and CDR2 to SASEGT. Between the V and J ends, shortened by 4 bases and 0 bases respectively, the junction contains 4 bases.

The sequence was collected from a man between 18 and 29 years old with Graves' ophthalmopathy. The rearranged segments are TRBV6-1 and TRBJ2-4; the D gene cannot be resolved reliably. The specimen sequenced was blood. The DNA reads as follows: TGTGCCAGCAGTGGACTAGCCAAAAACATTCAGTACTTC. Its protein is CASSGLAKNIQYF.